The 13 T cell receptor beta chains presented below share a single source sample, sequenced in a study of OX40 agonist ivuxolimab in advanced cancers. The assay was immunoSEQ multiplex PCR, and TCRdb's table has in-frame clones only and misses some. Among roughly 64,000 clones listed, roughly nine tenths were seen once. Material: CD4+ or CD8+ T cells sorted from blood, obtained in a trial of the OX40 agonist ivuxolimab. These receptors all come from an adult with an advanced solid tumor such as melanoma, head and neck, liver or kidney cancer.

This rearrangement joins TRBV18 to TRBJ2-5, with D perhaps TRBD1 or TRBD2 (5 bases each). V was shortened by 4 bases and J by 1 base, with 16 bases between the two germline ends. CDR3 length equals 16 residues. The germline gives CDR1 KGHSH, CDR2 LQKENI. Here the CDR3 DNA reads TGTGCCAGCTCACAAACCAACCGGGGCTCCCAAGAGACCCAGTACTTC. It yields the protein CASSQTNRGSQETQYF.

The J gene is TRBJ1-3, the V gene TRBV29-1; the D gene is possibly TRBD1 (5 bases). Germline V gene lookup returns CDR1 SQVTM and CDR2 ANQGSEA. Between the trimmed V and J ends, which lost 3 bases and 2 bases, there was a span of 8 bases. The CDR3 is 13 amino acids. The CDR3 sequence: CSVDKGPGNTIYF. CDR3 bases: TGCAGCGTTGATAAGGGGCCTGGAAACACCATATATTTT.

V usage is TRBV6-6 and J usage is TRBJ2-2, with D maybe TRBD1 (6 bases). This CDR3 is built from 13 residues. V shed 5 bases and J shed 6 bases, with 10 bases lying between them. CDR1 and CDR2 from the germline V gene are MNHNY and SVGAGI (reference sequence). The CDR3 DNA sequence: TGTGCCAGCAGTGCCCGACAGGCCGGGGAGCTGTTTTTT. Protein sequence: CASSARQAGELFF.

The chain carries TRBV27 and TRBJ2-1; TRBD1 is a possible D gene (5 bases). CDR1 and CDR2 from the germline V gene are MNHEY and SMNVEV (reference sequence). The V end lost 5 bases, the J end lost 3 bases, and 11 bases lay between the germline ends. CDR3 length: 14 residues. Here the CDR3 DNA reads TGTGCCAGCAGTCCAAGACAGTTCTACAATGAGCAGTTCTTC. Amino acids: CASSPRQFYNEQFF.

The CDR3 sequence is CASSQDVTGIREQYF. The CDR3 region has the DNA TGCGCCAGCAGCCAAGATGTAACAGGGATAAGGGAGCAGTACTTC. The chain carries TRBV4-1 and TRBJ2-7, with D perhaps matching TRBD1 (6 bases). Germline V gene lookup returns CDR1 MGHRA and CDR2 YSYEKL. Trimming took off 0 bases at V and 7 bases at J, with 16 bases between the two ends. The CDR3 is 15 residues long.

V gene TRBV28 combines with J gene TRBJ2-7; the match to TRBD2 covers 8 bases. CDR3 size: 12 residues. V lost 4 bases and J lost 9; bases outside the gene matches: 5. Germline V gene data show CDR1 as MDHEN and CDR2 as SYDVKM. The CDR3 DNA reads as TGTGCCAGCAGTTCAGGGACTAGGAGGCAGTACTTC. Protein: CASSSGTRRQYF.

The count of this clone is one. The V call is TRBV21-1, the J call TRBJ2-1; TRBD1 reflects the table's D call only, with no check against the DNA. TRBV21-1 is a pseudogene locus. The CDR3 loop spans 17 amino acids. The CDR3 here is CASSKVSGLGDYNEQFF. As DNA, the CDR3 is TGTGCCAGCAGCAAAGTGTCAGGGCTAGGGGATTACAATGAGCAGTTCTTC.

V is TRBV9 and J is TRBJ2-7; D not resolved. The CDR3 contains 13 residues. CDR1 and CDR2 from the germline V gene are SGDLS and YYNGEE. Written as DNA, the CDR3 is TGTGCGAAAGCTGCGGTATCAGTCTACGAGCAGTACTTC. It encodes CAKAAVSVYEQYF.

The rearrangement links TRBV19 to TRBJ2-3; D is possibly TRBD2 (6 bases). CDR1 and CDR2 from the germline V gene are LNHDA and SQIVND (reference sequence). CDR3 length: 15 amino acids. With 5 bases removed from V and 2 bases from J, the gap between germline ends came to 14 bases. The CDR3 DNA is TGTGCCAGTAGTGGTTCGGCGGGGTACACAGATACGCAGTATTTT. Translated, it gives CASSGSAGYTDTQYF.

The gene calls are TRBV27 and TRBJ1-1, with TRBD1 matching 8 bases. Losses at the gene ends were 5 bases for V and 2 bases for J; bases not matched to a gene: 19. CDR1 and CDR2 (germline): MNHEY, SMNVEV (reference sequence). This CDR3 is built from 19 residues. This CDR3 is CASSERGYRGKGGNTEAFF. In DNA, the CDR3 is TGTGCCAGCAGTGAAAGGGGGTACAGGGGGAAGGGGGGAAACACTGAAGCTTTCTTT.

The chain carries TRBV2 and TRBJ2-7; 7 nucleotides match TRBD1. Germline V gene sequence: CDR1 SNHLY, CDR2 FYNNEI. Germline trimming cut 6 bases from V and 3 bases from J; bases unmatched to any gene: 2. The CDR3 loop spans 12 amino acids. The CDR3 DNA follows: TGTGCCAGCAGGGACAGGCTCTACGAGCAGTACTTC. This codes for CASRDRLYEQYF.

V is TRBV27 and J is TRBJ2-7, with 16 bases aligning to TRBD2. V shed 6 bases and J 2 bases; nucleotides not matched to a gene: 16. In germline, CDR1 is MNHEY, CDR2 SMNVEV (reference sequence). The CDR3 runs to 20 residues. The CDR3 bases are TGTGCCAGCAGAATTTACCGCCCCCCGGGACTAGCGGGAGGGCCCTACGAGCAGTACTTC. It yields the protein CASRIYRPPGLAGGPYEQYF.

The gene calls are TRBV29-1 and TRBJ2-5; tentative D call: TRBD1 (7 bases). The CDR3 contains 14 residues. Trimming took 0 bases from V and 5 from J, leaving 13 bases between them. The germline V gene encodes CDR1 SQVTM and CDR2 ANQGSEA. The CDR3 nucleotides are TGCAGCGTTGAAGAGTCAGGGGGGCGGGAGACCCAGTACTTC. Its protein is CSVEESGGRETQYF. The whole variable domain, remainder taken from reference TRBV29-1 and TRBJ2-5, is SAVISQKPSRDICQRGTSLTIQCQVDSQVTMMFWYRQQPGQSLTLIATANQGSEATYESGFVIDKFPISRPNLTFSTLTVSNMSPEDSSIYLCSVEESGGRETQYFGPGTRLLVL.